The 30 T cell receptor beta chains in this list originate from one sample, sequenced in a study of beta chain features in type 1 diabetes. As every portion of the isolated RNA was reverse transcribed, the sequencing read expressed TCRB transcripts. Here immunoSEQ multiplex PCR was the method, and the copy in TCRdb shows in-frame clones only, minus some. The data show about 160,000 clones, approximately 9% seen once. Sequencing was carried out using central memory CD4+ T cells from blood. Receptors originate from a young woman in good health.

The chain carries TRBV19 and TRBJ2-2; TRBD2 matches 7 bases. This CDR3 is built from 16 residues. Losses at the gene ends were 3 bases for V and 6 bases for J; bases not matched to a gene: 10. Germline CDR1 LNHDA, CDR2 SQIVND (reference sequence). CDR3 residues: CASSIYNGLAAGELFF. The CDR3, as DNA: TGTGCCAGTAGTATCTATAACGGGCTAGCGGCCGGGGAGCTGTTTTTT.

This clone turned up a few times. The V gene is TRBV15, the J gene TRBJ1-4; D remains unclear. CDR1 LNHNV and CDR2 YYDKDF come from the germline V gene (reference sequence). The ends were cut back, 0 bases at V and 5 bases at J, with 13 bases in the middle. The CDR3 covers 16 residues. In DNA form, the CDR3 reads TGTGCCACCAGCAGAGATCTCCGGGGAGGAAATGAAAAACTGTTTTTT. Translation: CATSRDLRGGNEKLFF.

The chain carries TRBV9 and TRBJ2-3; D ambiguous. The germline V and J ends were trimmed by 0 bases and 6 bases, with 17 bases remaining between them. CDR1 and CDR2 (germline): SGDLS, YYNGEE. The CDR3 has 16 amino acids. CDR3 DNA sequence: TGTGCCAGCAGCGTAGAAGCTACCCGAACCGGGGATACGCAGTATTTT. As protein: CASSVEATRTGDTQYF.

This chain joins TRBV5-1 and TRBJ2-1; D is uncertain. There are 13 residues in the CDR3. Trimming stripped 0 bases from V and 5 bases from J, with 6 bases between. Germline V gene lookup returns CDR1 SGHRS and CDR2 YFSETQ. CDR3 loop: CASSLDLHNEQFF. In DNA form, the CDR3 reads TGCGCCAGCAGCTTGGACTTACACAATGAGCAGTTCTTC.

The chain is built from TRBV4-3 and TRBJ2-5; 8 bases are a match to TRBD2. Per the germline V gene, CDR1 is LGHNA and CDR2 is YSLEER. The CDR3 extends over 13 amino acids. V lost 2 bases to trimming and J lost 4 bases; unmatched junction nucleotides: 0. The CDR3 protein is CASSQLAGETQYF. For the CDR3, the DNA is TGCGCCAGCAGCCAACTAGCGGGAGAGACCCAGTACTTC.

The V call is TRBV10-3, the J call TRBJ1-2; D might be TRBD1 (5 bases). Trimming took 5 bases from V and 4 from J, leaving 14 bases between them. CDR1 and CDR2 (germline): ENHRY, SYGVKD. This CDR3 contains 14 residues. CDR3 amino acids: CAISSEGRSYGYTF. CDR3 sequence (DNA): TGTGCCATCAGTTCGGAGGGGCGCAGCTATGGCTACACCTTC.

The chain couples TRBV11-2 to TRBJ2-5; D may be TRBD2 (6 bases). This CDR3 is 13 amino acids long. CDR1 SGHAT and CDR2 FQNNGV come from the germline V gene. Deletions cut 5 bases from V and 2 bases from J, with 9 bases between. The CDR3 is CASSGGLQETQYF. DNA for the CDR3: TGTGCCAGCAGCGGGGGACTTCAAGAGACCCAGTACTTC.

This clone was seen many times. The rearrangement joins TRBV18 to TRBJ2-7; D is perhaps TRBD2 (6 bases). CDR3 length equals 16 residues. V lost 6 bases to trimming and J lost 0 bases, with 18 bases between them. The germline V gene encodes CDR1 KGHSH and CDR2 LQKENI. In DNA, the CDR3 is TGTGCCAGCTCGCTTTCCCGTAGCGGAATCTCCTACGAGCAGTACTTC. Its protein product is CASSLSRSGISYEQYF.

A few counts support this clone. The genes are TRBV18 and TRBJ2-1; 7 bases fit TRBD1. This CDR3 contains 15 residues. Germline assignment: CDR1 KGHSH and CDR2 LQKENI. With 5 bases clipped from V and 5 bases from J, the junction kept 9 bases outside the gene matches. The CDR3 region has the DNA TGTGCCAGCTCATCAACACAGGGGTCGGACAATGAGCAGTTCTTC. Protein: CASSSTQGSDNEQFF.

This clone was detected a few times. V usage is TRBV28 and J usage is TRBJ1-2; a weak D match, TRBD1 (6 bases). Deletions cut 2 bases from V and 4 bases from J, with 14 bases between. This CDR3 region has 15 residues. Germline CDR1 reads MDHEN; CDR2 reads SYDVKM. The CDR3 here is CASSLDRGNPYGYTF. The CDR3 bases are TGTGCCAGCAGTTTAGATAGGGGGAATCCCTATGGCTACACCTTC.

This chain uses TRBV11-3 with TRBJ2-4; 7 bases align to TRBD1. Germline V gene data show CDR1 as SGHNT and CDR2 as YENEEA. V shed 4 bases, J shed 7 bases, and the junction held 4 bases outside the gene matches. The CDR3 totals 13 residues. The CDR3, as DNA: TGTGCCAGCAGCTCTGGGACAGCTAACATTCAGTACTTC. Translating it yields CASSSGTANIQYF. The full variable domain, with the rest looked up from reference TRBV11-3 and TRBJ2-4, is EAGVVQSPRYKIIEKKQPVAFWCNPISGHNTLYWYLQNLGQGPELLIRYENEEAVDDSQLPKDRFSAERLKGVDSTLKIQPAELGDSAVYLCASSSGTANIQYFGAGTRLSVL.

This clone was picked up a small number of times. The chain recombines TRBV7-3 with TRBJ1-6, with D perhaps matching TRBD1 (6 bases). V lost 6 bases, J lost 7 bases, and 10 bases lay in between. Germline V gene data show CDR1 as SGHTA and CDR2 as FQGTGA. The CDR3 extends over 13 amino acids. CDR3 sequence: CASRATGNSPLHF. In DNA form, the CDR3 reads TGTGCCAGCAGAGCAACAGGGAATTCACCCCTCCACTTT.

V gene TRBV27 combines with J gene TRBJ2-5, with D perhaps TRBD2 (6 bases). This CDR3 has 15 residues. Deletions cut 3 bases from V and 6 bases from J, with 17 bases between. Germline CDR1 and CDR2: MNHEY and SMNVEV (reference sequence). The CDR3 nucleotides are TGTGCCAGCAGTTTGGGCGGGGCCAGAGGGAAGACCCAGTACTTC. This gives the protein CASSLGGARGKTQYF.

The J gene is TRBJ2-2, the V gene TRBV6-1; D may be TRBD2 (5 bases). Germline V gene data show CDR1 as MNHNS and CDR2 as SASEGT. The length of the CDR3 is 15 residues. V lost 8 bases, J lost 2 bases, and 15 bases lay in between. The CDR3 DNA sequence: TGTGCCAGCCAGACTATCAACCCAAACACCGGGGAGCTGTTTTTT. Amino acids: CASQTINPNTGELFF.

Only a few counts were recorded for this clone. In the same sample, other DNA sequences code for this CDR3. The CDR3 nucleotides read TGCGCCAGCAGCTCTCCTCCCGGGGACGAGCAGTACTTC. Translating it yields CASSSPPGDEQYF. This rearrangement joins TRBV5-1 to TRBJ2-7; tentative D call: TRBD2 (5 bases). The CDR3 is 13 residues long. V lost 3 bases and J 5 bases, leaving 12 bases between the germline ends. Germline CDR1 and CDR2: SGHRS and YFSETQ.

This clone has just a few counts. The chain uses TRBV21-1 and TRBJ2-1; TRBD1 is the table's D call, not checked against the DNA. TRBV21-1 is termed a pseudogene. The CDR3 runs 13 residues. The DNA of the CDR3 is TGTGCCACGCCGGGACAGGGAAGGAATGAGCAGTTCTTC. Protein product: CATPGQGRNEQFF.

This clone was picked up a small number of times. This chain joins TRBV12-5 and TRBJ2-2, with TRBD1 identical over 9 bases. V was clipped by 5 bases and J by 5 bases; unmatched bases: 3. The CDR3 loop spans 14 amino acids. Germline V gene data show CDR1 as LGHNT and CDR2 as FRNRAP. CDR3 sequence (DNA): TGTGCTAGTGGTCTACAGGGGGCTACCGGGGAGCTGTTTTTT. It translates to CASGLQGATGELFF.

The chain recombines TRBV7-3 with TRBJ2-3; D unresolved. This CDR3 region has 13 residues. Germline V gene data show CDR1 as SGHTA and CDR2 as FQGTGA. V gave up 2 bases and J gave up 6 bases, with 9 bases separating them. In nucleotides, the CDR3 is TGTGCCAGCAGCTTACGTCTCTCGGATACGCAGTATTTT. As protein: CASSLRLSDTQYF.

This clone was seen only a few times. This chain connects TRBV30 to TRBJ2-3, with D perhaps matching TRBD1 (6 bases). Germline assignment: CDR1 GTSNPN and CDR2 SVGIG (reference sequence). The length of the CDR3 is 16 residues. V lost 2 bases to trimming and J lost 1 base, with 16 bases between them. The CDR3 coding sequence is TGTGCCTGGAGTATCGGGCAGGGGATTGGCACAGATACGCAGTATTTT. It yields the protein CAWSIGQGIGTDTQYF.

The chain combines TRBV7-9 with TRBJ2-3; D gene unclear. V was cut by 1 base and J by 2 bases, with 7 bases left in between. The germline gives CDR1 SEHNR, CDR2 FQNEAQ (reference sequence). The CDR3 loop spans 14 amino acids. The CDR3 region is CASSLDGATDTQYF. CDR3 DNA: TGTGCCAGCAGCTTAGACGGAGCCACAGATACGCAGTATTTT.

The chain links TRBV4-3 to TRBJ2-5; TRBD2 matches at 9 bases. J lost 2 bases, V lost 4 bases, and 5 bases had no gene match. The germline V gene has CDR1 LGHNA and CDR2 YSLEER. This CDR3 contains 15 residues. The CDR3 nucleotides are TGCGCCAGCAGCCCCTTGGCGGGGGGGCAAGAGACCCAGTACTTC. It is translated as CASSPLAGGQETQYF.

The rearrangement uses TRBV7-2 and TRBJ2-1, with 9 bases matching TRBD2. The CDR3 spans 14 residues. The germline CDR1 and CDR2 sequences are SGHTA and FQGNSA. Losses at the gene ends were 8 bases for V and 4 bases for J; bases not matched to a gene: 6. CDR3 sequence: CASSGAGGYNEQFF. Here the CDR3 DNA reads TGTGCCAGCTCAGGGGCGGGGGGGTACAATGAGCAGTTCTTC.

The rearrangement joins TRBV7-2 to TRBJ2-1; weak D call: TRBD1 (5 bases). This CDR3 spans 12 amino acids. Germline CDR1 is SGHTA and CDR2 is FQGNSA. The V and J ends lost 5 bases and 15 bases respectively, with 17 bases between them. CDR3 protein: CASSPVWGQMFF. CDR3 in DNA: TGTGCCAGCAGCCCCGTATGGGGCCAGATGTTCTTC.

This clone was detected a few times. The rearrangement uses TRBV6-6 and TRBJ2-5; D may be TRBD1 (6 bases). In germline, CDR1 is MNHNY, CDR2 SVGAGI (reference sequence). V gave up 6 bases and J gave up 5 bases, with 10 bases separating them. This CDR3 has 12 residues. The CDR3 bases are TGTGCCAGCAGATTCGACAGGGAGACCCAGTACTTC. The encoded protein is CASRFDRETQYF.

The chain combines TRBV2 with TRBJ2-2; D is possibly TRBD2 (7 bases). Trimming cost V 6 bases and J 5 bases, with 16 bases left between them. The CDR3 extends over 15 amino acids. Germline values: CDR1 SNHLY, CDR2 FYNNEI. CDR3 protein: CASRRAGAGTGELFF. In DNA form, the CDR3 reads TGTGCCAGCAGGAGGGCGGGGGCCGGGACCGGGGAGCTGTTTTTT.

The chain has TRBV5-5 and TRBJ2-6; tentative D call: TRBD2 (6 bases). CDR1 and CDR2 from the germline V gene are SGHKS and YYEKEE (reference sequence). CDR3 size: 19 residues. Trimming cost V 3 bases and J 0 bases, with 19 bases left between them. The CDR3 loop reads CASSSTRAGLSSGANVLTF. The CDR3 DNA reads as TGTGCCAGCAGCTCGACCAGGGCGGGGCTCTCCTCTGGGGCCAACGTCCTGACTTTC. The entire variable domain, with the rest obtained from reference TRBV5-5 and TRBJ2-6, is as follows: DAGVTQSPTHLIKTRGQQVTLRCSPISGHKSVSWYQQVLGQGPQFIFQYYEKEERGRGNFPDRFSARQFPNYSSELNVNALLLGDSALYLCASSSTRAGLSSGANVLTFGAGSRLTVL.

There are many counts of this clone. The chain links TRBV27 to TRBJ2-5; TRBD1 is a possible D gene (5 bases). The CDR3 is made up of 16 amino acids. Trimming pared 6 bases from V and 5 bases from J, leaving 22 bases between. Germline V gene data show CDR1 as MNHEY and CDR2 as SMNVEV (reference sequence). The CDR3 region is CASSREQGKGRETQYF. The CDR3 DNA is TGTGCCAGCAGCAGAGAGCAGGGAAAGGGCAGGGAGACCCAGTACTTC.

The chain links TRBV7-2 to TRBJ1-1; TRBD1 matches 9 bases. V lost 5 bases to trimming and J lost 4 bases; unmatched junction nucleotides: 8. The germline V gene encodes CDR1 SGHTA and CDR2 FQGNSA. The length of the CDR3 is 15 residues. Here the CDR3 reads CASSPRQGGSTEAFF. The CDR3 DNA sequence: TGTGCCAGCAGCCCAAGACAGGGGGGATCCACTGAAGCTTTCTTT.

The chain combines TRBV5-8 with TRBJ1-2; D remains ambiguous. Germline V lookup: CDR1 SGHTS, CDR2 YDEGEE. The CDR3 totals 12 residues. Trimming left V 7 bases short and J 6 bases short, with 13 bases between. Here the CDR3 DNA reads TGTGCCAGCCCCCCCTCCGCGGATGGCTACACCTTC. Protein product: CASPPSADGYTF.

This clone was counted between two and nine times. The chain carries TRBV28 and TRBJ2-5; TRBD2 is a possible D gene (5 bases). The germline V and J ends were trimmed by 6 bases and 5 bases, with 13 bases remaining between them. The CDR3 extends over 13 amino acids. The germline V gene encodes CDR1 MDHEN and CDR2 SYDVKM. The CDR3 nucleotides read TGTGCCAGCAGCCGAGGAGGCACGGAGACCCAGTACTTC. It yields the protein CASSRGGTETQYF.